This is a list of T cell receptor beta chains from one sample in a study of cytomegalovirus exposure and HLA in healthy donors. Measured with immunoSEQ multiplex PCR; TCRdb has only the in-frame clones, and not every one. Of approximately 110,000 clones detected, roughly 85% appear once; the ten largest clones hold 3.1%. Sequencing was performed on PBMCs. These receptors came from a woman in her thirties or forties in good health and CMV-seronegative. CDR3s include the opening cysteine and the closing phenylalanine or tryptophan. D genes are given only for firm matches. Not all rows give a size; the values are once, few, many and, for expanded clones, a class.

size,D,V,J,CDR3,DNA
NA,NA,TRBV21-1,TRBJ2-7,CASSKGAGGYEQYF,TGTGCCAGCAGCAAAGGGGCGGGTGGCTACGAGCAGTACTTC
NA,NA,TRBV11-2,TRBJ1-5,CASSFTGQPQHF,TGTGCCAGCAGCTTCACCGGTCAGCCCCAGCATTTT
NA,NA,TRBV27,TRBJ2-1,CATMRGGLNEQFF,TGTGCCACCATGAGGGGGGGCCTGAATGAGCAGTTCTTC
NA,TRBD1,TRBV19,TRBJ2-7,CASSIDGGTGWNEQYF,TGTGCCAGTAGTATAGATGGGGGGACAGGGTGGAACGAGCAGTACTTC
NA,TRBD1,TRBV28,TRBJ2-1,CASSRGQGAYNEQFF,TGTGCCAGCAGCCGAGGACAGGGGGCTTACAATGAGCAGTTCTTC
NA,NA,TRBV7-2,TRBJ1-1,CASSKRGAEAFF,TGTGCCAGCAGCAAACGGGGTGCTGAAGCTTTCTTT
once,TRBD1,TRBV6-5,TRBJ1-5,CASSRGQGNNQPQHF,TGTGCCAGCAGTCGTGGACAGGGGAACAATCAGCCCCAGCATTTT
NA,TRBD2,TRBV5-1,TRBJ2-1,CASSLGLAEYNEQFF,TGCGCCAGCAGCTTGGGACTAGCAGAGTACAATGAGCAGTTCTTC
NA,NA,TRBV19,TRBJ1-1,CASSIVAGLNTEAFF,TGTGCCAGTAGTATTGTTGCAGGGCTGAACACTGAAGCTTTCTTT
NA,NA,TRBV2,TRBJ1-4,CASSPSWGPNEKLFF,TGTGCCAGCAGTCCCTCCTGGGGGCCTAATGAAAAACTGTTTTTT
few,NA,TRBV19,TRBJ1-1,CASSAYQGSPEAFF,TGTGCCAGTAGTGCCTATCAGGGTTCCCCTGAAGCTTTCTTT
once,NA,TRBV27,TRBJ2-2,CASSWAYTGELFF,TGTGCCAGCAGTTGGGCATACACCGGGGAGCTGTTTTTT
NA,TRBD2,TRBV4-3,TRBJ2-5,CASSQDWGGETQYF,TGCGCCAGCAGCCAAGACTGGGGAGGGGAGACCCAGTACTTC
NA,TRBD1,TRBV10-3,TRBJ2-7,CAIKPGQGAYEQYF,TGTGCCATCAAACCGGGACAGGGGGCCTACGAGCAGTACTTC
NA,NA,TRBV7-9,TRBJ1-1,CASSLYIPTEAFF,TGTGCCAGCAGCTTATACATCCCCACTGAAGCTTTCTTT
NA,TRBD2,TRBV9,TRBJ2-3,CASSVVGLAGSDTQYF,TGTGCCAGCAGCGTAGTAGGACTAGCGGGTTCAGATACGCAGTATTTT
NA,NA,TRBV27,TRBJ1-5,CASSLGARQPQHF,TGTGCCAGCAGTTTAGGGGCAAGACAGCCCCAGCATTTT
NA,NA,TRBV11-3,TRBJ2-5,CASSLGGQNQETQYF,TGTGCCAGCAGCTTAGGCGGTCAGAATCAAGAGACCCAGTACTTC
NA,NA,TRBV12-5,TRBJ1-2,CASGSPNYGYTF,TGTGCTAGTGGCTCTCCCAACTATGGCTACACCTTC
NA,NA,TRBV19,TRBJ2-7,CASSSRWYEQYF,TGTGCCAGTAGTTCCCGGTGGTACGAGCAGTACTTC
few,NA,TRBV4-1,TRBJ1-2,CASSQDRGGYTF,TGCGCCAGCAGCCAAGATAGGGGTGGCTACACCTTC
NA,TRBD2,TRBV19,TRBJ2-5,CASSQTPIAGEKETQYF,TGTGCCAGTAGTCAGACACCAATAGCGGGGGAAAAAGAGACCCAGTACTTC
NA,TRBD2,TRBV4-3,TRBJ2-1,CASSQSFSHAGVEQFF,TGCGCCAGCAGCCAGTCTTTTTCCCATGCGGGGGTTGAGCAGTTCTTC